This T cell receptor beta chain was sequenced during a study of T cells after somatic rescue of genetic block. The table lists this clone with a count of one. Generated by immunoSEQ multiplex PCR, the TCRdb table keeps only in-frame clones and is missing some. This sample yields approximately 58,000 clones, of which around 96% are seen a single time; roughly 0.077% belongs to the top ten. J gave up 0 bases and V 7 bases, and 10 bases lay outside the gene matches. The CDR3 length is 16 residues. Germline V gene data show CDR1 as MDHEN and CDR2 as SYDVKM. V is TRBV28 and J is TRBJ1-2; 8 nucleotides match TRBD1. The specimen was peripheral blood mononuclear cells (PBMCs). This clonotype originated in a child in the first two years of life. The DNA of the CDR3 is TGTGCCAGCACCCCGGTGACAGGGGAAGCTAACTATGGCTACACCTTC. This sequence encodes CASTPVTGEANYGYTF.